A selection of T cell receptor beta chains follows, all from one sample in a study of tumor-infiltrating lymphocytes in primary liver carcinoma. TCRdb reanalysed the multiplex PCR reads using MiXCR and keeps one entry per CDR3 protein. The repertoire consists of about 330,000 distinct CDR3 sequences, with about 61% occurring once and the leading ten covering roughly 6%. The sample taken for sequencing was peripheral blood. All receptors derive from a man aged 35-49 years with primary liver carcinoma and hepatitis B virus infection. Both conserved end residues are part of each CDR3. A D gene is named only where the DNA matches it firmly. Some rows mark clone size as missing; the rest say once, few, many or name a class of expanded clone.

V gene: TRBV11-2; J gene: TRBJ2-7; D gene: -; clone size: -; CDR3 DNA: TGCGTCAGCAGCTTCGGCGAGCAGTACTTC; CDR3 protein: CVSSFGEQYF
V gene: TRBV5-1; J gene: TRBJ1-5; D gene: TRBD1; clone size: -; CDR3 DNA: TGCGCCAGCAGCGCACAGGGGCCCAATAGCAATCAGCCCCAGCATTTT; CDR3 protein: CASSAQGPNSNQPQHF
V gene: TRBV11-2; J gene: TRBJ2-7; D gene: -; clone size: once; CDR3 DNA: TGTGTCAGCAGCTCAATCTGGGGCGAGCAGCACTTC; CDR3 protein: CVSSSIWGEQHF
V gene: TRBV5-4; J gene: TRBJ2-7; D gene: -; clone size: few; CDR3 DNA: TGTGCCAGCAGCTCTAAGACCTCCTACGAGCAGTACTTC; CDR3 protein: CASSSKTSYEQYF
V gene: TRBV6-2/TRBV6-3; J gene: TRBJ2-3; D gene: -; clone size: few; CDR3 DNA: TGTGCCAGCAGTAATGCGGGACGGAGGGATACGCAGTATTTT; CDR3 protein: CASSNAGRRDTQYF
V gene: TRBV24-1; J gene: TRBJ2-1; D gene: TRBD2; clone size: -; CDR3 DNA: TGTGCCACCAGTGTACGAGGGGAGGGCGATGAGCAGTTCTTC; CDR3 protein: CATSVRGEGDEQFF
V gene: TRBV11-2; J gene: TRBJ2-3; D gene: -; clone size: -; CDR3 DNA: TGTGCCGGCAGCCCACTTACGGGAGTGTCAGATACGCAATATTTT; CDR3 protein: CAGSPLTGVSDTQYF
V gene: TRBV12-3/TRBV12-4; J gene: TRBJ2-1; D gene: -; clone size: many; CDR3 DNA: TGTGCCAGCAGTTTAATTACGGGACGTAGCGAGCAGTTCTTC; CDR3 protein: CASSLITGRSEQFF
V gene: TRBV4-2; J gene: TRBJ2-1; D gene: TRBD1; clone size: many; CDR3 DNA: TGTGCCAGCAGCCAAGAAAGGGGGCACAATGAGCAGTTCTTC; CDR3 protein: CASSQERGHNEQFF
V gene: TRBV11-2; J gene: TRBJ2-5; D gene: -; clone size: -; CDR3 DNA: TGTGTCAGTAGCTTGTTTCACCTTAGGGGAGGGACCCAGTACTTC; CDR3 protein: CVSSLFHLRGGTQYF
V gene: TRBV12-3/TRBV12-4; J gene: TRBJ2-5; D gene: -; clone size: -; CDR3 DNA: TGTTCCAGCAGTTTAGTTCAGGGGACAGAGACCCAGTACTTC; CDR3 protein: CSSSLVQGTETQYF
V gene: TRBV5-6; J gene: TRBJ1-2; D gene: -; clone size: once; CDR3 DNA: TGTACCAGCAGCTTAGAAACAGGATCGGCTAACTATGGCTACACCTTC; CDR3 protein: CTSSLETGSANYGYTF
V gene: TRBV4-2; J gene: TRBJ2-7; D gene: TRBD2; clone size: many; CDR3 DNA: TGTGCCAGCAGCCAACTAGCGGGAGATTTCTCCGAGCAGTACTTC; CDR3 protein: CASSQLAGDFSEQYF
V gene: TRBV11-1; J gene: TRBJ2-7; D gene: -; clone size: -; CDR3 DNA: TGTGCCAACAGCTATCATATAGGCTCCTACGAGCAGCACTTC; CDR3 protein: CANSYHIGSYEQHF
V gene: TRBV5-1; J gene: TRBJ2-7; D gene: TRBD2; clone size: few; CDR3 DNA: TGCGCCAGTACTAGCGGAGCCTACGAGCAGTACTTC; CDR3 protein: CASTSGAYEQYF
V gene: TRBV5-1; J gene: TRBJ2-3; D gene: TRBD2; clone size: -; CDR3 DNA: TGCACCAGCAGCTTGAAAGTTACTAGCGGGACCAAAGATACGCAGTATTTT; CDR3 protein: CTSSLKVTSGTKDTQYF
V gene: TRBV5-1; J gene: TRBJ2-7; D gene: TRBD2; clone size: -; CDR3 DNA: TGCACCAGCGGGGGCGGACAGCCGAACTCCTACGAGCAGTACTTC; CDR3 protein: CTSGGGQPNSYEQYF
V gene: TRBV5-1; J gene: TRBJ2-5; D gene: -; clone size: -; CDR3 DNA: TGCGCCAGCAGCTTCAGGACAGACCAAGATACCCAGTACTTC; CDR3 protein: CASSFRTDQDTQYF
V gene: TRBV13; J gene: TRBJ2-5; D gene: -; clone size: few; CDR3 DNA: TGTGCCAGCAGCTTATACCAGGGCGGCGAGACCCAGTACTTC; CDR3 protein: CASSLYQGGETQYF
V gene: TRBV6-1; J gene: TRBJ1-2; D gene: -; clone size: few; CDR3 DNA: TGTGCCAGCAGTGATGAAGGGAAATTCAATGGCTACACCTTC; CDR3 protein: CASSDEGKFNGYTF
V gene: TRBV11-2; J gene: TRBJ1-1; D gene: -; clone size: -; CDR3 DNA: TGTGTCAGCAGCTGTAGACACCAGCAAAACACTGAAGCGTTCTTT; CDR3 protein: CVSSCRHQQNTEAFF
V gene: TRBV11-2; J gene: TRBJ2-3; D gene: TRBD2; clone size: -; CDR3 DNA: TGTGCCAGCAGCACTACTAGCGGGGCAGATACGCAGTGTTTT; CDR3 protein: CASSTTSGADTQCF
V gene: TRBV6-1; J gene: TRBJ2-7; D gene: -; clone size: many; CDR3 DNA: TGTGCCAGCACAAGTGTGGGCGCCTACGAGCAGTACTTC; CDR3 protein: CASTSVGAYEQYF
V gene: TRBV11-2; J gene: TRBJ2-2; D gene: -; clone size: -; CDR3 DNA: TGTGTCAACACCGAGGCGGGGCAAAACACCGGGGAGCTGTCTTTT; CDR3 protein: CVNTEAGQNTGELSF